Below are 15 T cell receptor beta chains sequenced from a single sample in a study of shared clonotypes between healthy human individuals. TCRdb's copy holds only in-frame clones and misses some; the assay was immunoSEQ multiplex PCR. Here the sample spans approximately 810,000 clones, around 92% being singletons. The naive CD8 subset, CD45RO-negative cells positively selected for CCR7, excluded terminally differentiated effector memory CD45RA+ cells. The sequenced sample consisted of naive CD8+ T cells sorted from blood. The source is a man aged 25-45 years in good health.

The chain joins TRBV19 to TRBJ2-7; 9 bases line up with TRBD1. The germline gives CDR1 LNHDA, CDR2 SQIVND (reference sequence). The CDR3 spans 15 residues. V shed 5 bases, J shed 4 bases, and the junction held 9 bases outside the gene matches. Here the CDR3 reads CASSFSGTGLYEQYF. The CDR3 bases are TGTGCCAGTAGTTTCTCCGGGACAGGGCTATACGAGCAGTACTTC.

The chain joins TRBV5-1 to TRBJ2-7; 9 bases map to TRBD2. The CDR3 length is 15 residues. V lost 0 bases, J lost 5 bases, and 6 bases stayed unmatched. Germline assignment: CDR1 SGHRS and CDR2 YFSETQ. CDR3 sequence (DNA): TGCGCCAGCAGCTTGGCCTTAGCGGGAGTGGACGAGCAGTACTTC. The encoded protein is CASSLALAGVDEQYF.

As regards this clone: The sample holds other DNA sequences that translate to the same CDR3. CDR3 loop: CASSLLGNEQFF. The CDR3 bases are TGTGCCAGCAGCTTGCTAGGAAATGAGCAGTTCTTC. J is TRBJ2-1 and V is TRBV5-5; D is unclear. Germline V gene lookup returns CDR1 SGHKS and CDR2 YYEKEE (reference sequence). CDR3 length equals 12 residues. V dropped 1 base and J dropped 7 bases, with 6 bases sitting between them. The variable domain in full, completed from reference TRBV5-5 and TRBJ2-1, reads DAGVTQSPTHLIKTRGQQVTLRCSPISGHKSVSWYQQVLGQGPQFIFQYYEKEERGRGNFPDRFSARQFPNYSSELNVNALLLGDSALYLCASSLLGNEQFFGPGTRLTVL.

V gene TRBV5-6 combines with J gene TRBJ2-5; D might be TRBD1 (6 bases). Germline V CDR1 and CDR2: SGHDT, YYEEEE. The CDR3 extends over 15 amino acids. The germline V and J ends were trimmed by 4 bases and 7 bases, with 20 bases remaining between them. The DNA for the CDR3 is TGTGCCAGCAGCCGGGACACCCTCAGCCCTGGGACCCAGTACTTC. Translation gives CASSRDTLSPGTQYF.

This clone was detected once. The gene calls are TRBV7-9 and TRBJ2-5; perhaps TRBD2 as D (5 bases). The CDR3 has 15 residues. Germline V CDR1 and CDR2: SEHNR, FQNEAQ (reference sequence). V was pared by 2 bases and J by 2 bases, with 12 bases between. CDR3 protein: CASSLLRGAQETQYF. CDR3 DNA: TGTGCCAGCAGCTTACTTCGGGGAGCACAAGAGACCCAGTACTTC. Full variable domain (missing parts from reference TRBV7-9 and TRBJ2-5): DTGVSQNPRHKITKRGQNVTFRCDPISEHNRLYWYRQTLGQGPEFLTYFQNEAQLEKSRLLSDRFSAERPKGSFSTLEIQRTEQGDSAMYLCASSLLRGAQETQYFGPGTRLLVL.

This chain joins TRBV11-3 and TRBJ2-7, with D tentatively TRBD2 (6 bases). The length of the CDR3 is 13 residues. Between the trimmed V and J ends, which lost 4 bases and 2 bases, there was a span of 9 bases. Germline CDR1 SGHNT, CDR2 YENEEA. CDR3 DNA sequence: TGTGCCAGCAGCTCCGGACTAACCTACGAGCAGTACTTC. Encoded protein: CASSSGLTYEQYF.

The J gene is TRBJ2-7, the V gene TRBV2; weak D call: TRBD2 (6 bases). The CDR3 sequence is 14 residues long. CDR1 is SNHLY, CDR2 FYNNEI, per germline. V gave up 6 bases and J gave up 3 bases, with 15 bases separating them. CDR3 sequence: CASRLDTGSYEQYF. CDR3 sequence (DNA): TGTGCCAGCAGGTTGGACACCGGGAGCTACGAGCAGTACTTC.

The chain couples TRBV29-1 to TRBJ2-1; no clear D. V lost 5 bases and J 3 bases, leaving 11 bases between the germline ends. CDR1 SQVTM and CDR2 ANQGSEA come from the germline V gene. This CDR3 region has 13 residues. The CDR3 DNA reads as TGCAGCGTTCTGGTGGCCTACTACAATGAGCAGTTCTTC. As protein: CSVLVAYYNEQFF.

The CDR3: CASSDTGTGDTDTQYF. DNA for the CDR3: TGTGCCAGCAGCGATACCGGGACAGGGGACACAGATACGCAGTATTTT. The chain has TRBV7-9 and TRBJ2-3; 10 nucleotides line up with TRBD1. The germline V gene has CDR1 SEHNR and CDR2 FQNEAQ (reference sequence). This CDR3 comprises 16 residues. Losses at the gene ends were 5 bases for V and 2 bases for J; bases not matched to a gene: 7. Drawing the rest from reference TRBV7-9 and TRBJ2-3, the complete variable domain is DTGVSQNPRHKITKRGQNVTFRCDPISEHNRLYWYRQTLGQGPEFLTYFQNEAQLEKSRLLSDRFSAERPKGSFSTLEIQRTEQGDSAMYLCASSDTGTGDTDTQYFGPGTRLTVL.

CDR3 region: CASSSGNSGRTAGELFF. The CDR3, as DNA: TGTGCCAGCAGTTCAGGGAATAGCGGGAGGACGGCCGGGGAGCTGTTTTTT. This chain links TRBV9 with TRBJ2-2, with 10 bases fitting TRBD2. There are 17 residues in the CDR3. Per germline, CDR1 SGDLS and CDR2 YYNGEE. The V and J ends lost 5 bases and 6 bases, in that order; junction bases with no gene match: 13.

This chain joins TRBV30 and TRBJ1-1; the match to TRBD1 covers 7 bases. Germline trimming cut 2 bases from V and 2 bases from J; bases unmatched to any gene: 5. The CDR3 is 14 amino acids. Germline CDR1 reads GTSNPN; CDR2 reads SVGIG (reference sequence). The CDR3 DNA reads TGTGCCTGGAGTCTACAGGGGACTAACACTGAAGCTTTCTTT. Translating gives CAWSLQGTNTEAFF.

This clone appeared a single time. The rearrangement uses TRBV14 and TRBJ2-7, with D maybe TRBD2 (6 bases). V lost 0 bases and J lost 0, with 21 bases in between. Looked up from germline, CDR1 is SGHDN and CDR2 is FVKESK. The CDR3 consists of 19 residues. The DNA for the CDR3 is TGTGCCAGCAGCCAAGATCGTGTGGGATCATGGGGGGTCTCCTACGAGCAGTACTTC. This encodes CASSQDRVGSWGVSYEQYF. Full variable domain (rest looked up from reference TRBV14 and TRBJ2-7): EAGVTQFPSHSVIEKGQTVTLRCDPISGHDNLYWYRRVMGKEIKFLLHFVKESKQDESGMPNNRFLAERTGGTYSTLKVQPAELEDSGVYFCASSQDRVGSWGVSYEQYFGPGTRLTVT.

The chain recombines TRBV15 with TRBJ2-3, with 10 bases lining up with TRBD2. The V gene end was trimmed by 0 bases and the J gene end by 1 base; junction bases not matched to a gene: 7. Germline values: CDR1 LNHNV, CDR2 YYDKDF (reference sequence). This CDR3 contains 18 residues. The CDR3 region is CATSRDHPLAGGTDTQYF. CDR3 coding DNA: TGTGCCACCAGCAGAGATCATCCCCTAGCGGGAGGCACAGATACGCAGTATTTT.

The rearrangement joins TRBV7-6 to TRBJ2-7; 8 nucleotides line up with TRBD2. V shed 5 bases, J shed 2 bases, and the junction held 8 bases outside the gene matches. The germline gives CDR1 SGHVS, CDR2 FNYEAQ. The CDR3 has 15 residues. CDR3 amino acids: CASSEASGRAYEQYF. The CDR3, as DNA: TGTGCCAGCAGCGAGGCCAGCGGGAGAGCCTACGAGCAGTACTTC.

The V gene is TRBV6-9, the J gene TRBJ2-3; D unresolved. From germline, CDR1 is MNHGY and CDR2 SVAAGI. CDR3 length: 11 amino acids. The V and J ends lost 8 bases and 2 bases respectively, with 5 bases between them. The CDR3 protein is CASGATDTQYF. CDR3 nucleotides: TGTGCCAGCGGAGCCACAGATACGCAGTATTTT.